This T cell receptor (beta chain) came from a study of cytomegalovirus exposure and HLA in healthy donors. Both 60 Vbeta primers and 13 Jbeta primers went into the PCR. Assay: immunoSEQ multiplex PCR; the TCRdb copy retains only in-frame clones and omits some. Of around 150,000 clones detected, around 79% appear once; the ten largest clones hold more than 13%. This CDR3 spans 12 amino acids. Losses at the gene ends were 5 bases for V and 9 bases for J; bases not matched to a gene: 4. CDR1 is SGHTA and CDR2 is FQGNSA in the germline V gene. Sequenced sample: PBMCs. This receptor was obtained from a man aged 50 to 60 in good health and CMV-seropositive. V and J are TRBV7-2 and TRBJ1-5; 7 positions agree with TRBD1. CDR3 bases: TGTGCCAGCAGCCGCTGGACAGGGCCCCAGCATTTT. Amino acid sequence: CASSRWTGPQHF.